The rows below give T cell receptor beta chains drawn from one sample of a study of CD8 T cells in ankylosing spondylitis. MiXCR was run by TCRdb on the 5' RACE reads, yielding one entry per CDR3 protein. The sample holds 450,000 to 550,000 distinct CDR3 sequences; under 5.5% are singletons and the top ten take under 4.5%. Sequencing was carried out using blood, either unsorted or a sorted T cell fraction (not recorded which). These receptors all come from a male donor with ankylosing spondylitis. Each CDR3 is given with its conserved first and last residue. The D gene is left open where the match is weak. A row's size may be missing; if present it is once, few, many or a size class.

CDR3 DNA: TGTGCCAGCAGTCTGGGGTCGACAGCTTCCTATGGCTACACCTTC; CDR3 protein: CASSLGSTASYGYTF; D gene: .; J gene: TRBJ1-2; clone size: many; V gene: TRBV5-5
CDR3 DNA: TGTGCCAGCAGCGACTCTCCGGGAGGAAACACTGAAGCTTTCTTT; CDR3 protein: CASSDSPGGNTEAFF; D gene: .; J gene: TRBJ1-1; clone size: few; V gene: TRBV7-3
CDR3 DNA: TGTGCCAGCAGCTTAATAGACACTCAGCCCCAGCATTTT; CDR3 protein: CASSLIDTQPQHF; D gene: .; J gene: TRBJ1-5; clone size: many; V gene: TRBV7-2
CDR3 DNA: TGTGCCAGCTGCGGGACTAGCGGGGGCGGGGAGCTGTTTTTT; CDR3 protein: CASCGTSGGGELFF; D gene: TRBD2; J gene: TRBJ2-2; clone size: many; V gene: TRBV4-2
CDR3 DNA: TGTGCCAGCAGTGACCCTAGCAGGGGCACAGATCCGCAGTATTTT; CDR3 protein: CASSDPSRGTDPQYF; D gene: .; J gene: TRBJ2-3; clone size: .; V gene: TRBV6-4
CDR3 DNA: TGTGCCAGCAGTGAAAACCGGGACGGCGATTTAGGGAACTATGGCTACACCTTC; CDR3 protein: CASSENRDGDLGNYGYTF; D gene: .; J gene: TRBJ1-2; clone size: many; V gene: TRBV28
CDR3 DNA: TGTGCCAGCAGCCTGGACAGGGGCGACGAGCAGTACTTC; CDR3 protein: CASSLDRGDEQYF; D gene: TRBD1; J gene: TRBJ2-7; clone size: many; V gene: TRBV12-3/TRBV12-4
CDR3 DNA: TGCAGTGCTAGAGATTTAGAGACTTACACCTACGAGCAGTACTTC; CDR3 protein: CSARDLETYTYEQYF; D gene: .; J gene: TRBJ2-7; clone size: many; V gene: TRBV20-1
CDR3 DNA: TGCGCCAGCAGCTCTCAGCGGGACTCCTACAATGAGCAGTTCTTC; CDR3 protein: CASSSQRDSYNEQFF; D gene: TRBD2; J gene: TRBJ2-1; clone size: many; V gene: TRBV5-1
CDR3 DNA: TGTGCCAGCAGGCGACCTGAAGCCTACGAGCAGTACTTC; CDR3 protein: CASRRPEAYEQYF; D gene: .; J gene: TRBJ2-7; clone size: few; V gene: TRBV6-1
CDR3 DNA: TGCAGTGCTAGAGATGGCTCCAGGGGAGTTGAGCAGTTCTTC; CDR3 protein: CSARDGSRGVEQFF; D gene: .; J gene: TRBJ2-1; clone size: .; V gene: TRBV20-1
CDR3 DNA: TGCAGTGCTAGAGAGCCAGCTTTCTTT; CDR3 protein: CSAREPAFF; D gene: .; J gene: TRBJ1-1; clone size: many; V gene: TRBV20-1
CDR3 DNA: TGTGCCAGCAGCCAAGCACCACTAGCGGGAGCCTACAATGAGCAGTTCTTC; CDR3 protein: CASSQAPLAGAYNEQFF; D gene: TRBD2; J gene: TRBJ2-1; clone size: many; V gene: TRBV4-2
CDR3 DNA: TGTGCCGTCAGGACTAGTTTATTCTACAATGAGCAGTTCTTC; CDR3 protein: CAVRTSLFYNEQFF; D gene: TRBD2; J gene: TRBJ2-1; clone size: many; V gene: TRBV10-3
CDR3 DNA: TGCGCCAGCAGCTTACAAAAACTTCGGGACAGATCCTACGAGCAGTACTTC; CDR3 protein: CASSLQKLRDRSYEQYF; D gene: TRBD1; J gene: TRBJ2-7; clone size: .; V gene: TRBV5-1
CDR3 DNA: TGTGCCAGCAGCTCCCCCTCAGGGGGAGGAAACACTGAAGCTTTCTTT; CDR3 protein: CASSSPSGGGNTEAFF; D gene: TRBD1; J gene: TRBJ1-1; clone size: many; V gene: TRBV7-9
CDR3 DNA: TGTGCCAGCGGCACCCGCGGAGGGACAGGGGAGACCCAGTACTTC; CDR3 protein: CASGTRGGTGETQYF; D gene: TRBD1; J gene: TRBJ2-5; clone size: many; V gene: TRBV12-3/TRBV12-4
CDR3 DNA: TGTGCCAGCAGCGTAGGCCCGTATTGGGGCACTGAAGCTTTCTTT; CDR3 protein: CASSVGPYWGTEAFF; D gene: .; J gene: TRBJ1-1; clone size: many; V gene: TRBV9
CDR3 DNA: TGCGCCAGCAGCCAAGATAGGCTAGCGGGATGGGGAACTAGCACAGATACGCAGTATTTT; CDR3 protein: CASSQDRLAGWGTSTDTQYF; D gene: TRBD2; J gene: TRBJ2-3; clone size: many; V gene: TRBV4-3
CDR3 DNA: TGCGCCAGCCAGGGACAGCCTAGCACAGATACGCAGTATTTT; CDR3 protein: CASQGQPSTDTQYF; D gene: TRBD1; J gene: TRBJ2-3; clone size: many; V gene: TRBV5-1
CDR3 DNA: TGTGCCAGCAGTTACGACAGGCTCTATGGCTACACCTTC; CDR3 protein: CASSYDRLYGYTF; D gene: .; J gene: TRBJ1-2; clone size: many; V gene: TRBV6-6
CDR3 DNA: TGCAGTGCTAGAGCCATTTACGGGACACTCCACGAGCAGTACTTC; CDR3 protein: CSARAIYGTLHEQYF; D gene: .; J gene: TRBJ2-7; clone size: many; V gene: TRBV20-1